The rows below give T cell receptor beta chains drawn from one sample of a study of a mutant IDH1 vaccine in newly diagnosed glioma. Generated by immunoSEQ multiplex PCR, the TCRdb table keeps only in-frame clones and is missing some. The data show tens of thousands of clones, 83% seen once. The specimen was PBMCs, collected from a glioma patient treated with radiotherapy, temozolomide or both. These receptor sequences come from a woman between 45 and 60 years old with glioma. Both conserved end residues are part of each CDR3. D genes are given only for firm matches. Rows may omit the clone size; those that give it use once, few, many or a size class.

V	size	D	J	CDR3	DNA
TRBV5-8	once	TRBD1	TRBJ1-6	CASSSSRDRSGNSPLHF	TGTGCCAGCAGCTCGTCCCGGGACAGGAGCGGTAATTCACCCCTCCACTTT
TRBV7-8	.	TRBD1	TRBJ2-1	CASSFPTGTGASYNEQFF	TGTGCCAGCAGCTTTCCTACTGGGACAGGGGCTTCCTACAATGAGCAGTTCTTC
TRBV10-3	.	TRBD1	TRBJ2-7	CAISGTGGSYEQYF	TGTGCCATCAGTGGGACAGGGGGCTCCTACGAGCAGTACTTC
TRBV29-1	.	TRBD1	TRBJ2-2	CSVEERRWTGNTGELFF	TGCAGCGTTGAAGAGAGGAGGTGGACAGGGAACACCGGGGAGCTGTTTTTT
TRBV6-4	.	TRBD2	TRBJ2-3	CASSDSGGGTDTQYF	TGTGCCAGCAGTGACTCGGGGGGGGGTACAGATACGCAGTATTTT
TRBV7-9	.	TRBD2	TRBJ2-3	CASSLISSGGTDTQYF	TGTGCCAGCAGCTTGATTTCTAGCGGGGGAACAGATACGCAGTATTTT
TRBV6-4	few	.	TRBJ1-5	CASSRDSNQPQHF	TGTGCCAGCAGTCGGGATAGCAATCAGCCCCAGCATTTT
TRBV5-1	.	TRBD1	TRBJ2-7	CASSFAPGGSYEQYF	TGCGCCAGCAGCTTCGCCCCAGGGGGCAGTTACGAGCAGTACTTC
TRBV11-2	.	.	TRBJ2-6	CASSLQGGSGANVLTF	TGTGCCAGCAGCTTACAGGGTGGATCTGGGGCCAACGTCCTGACTTTC
TRBV25-1	.	.	TRBJ1-6	CASSDYNSPLHF	TGTGCCAGCAGTGATTATAATTCACCCCTCCACTTT
TRBV5-4	.	.	TRBJ1-3	CASSAGERSSGNTIYF	TGTGCCAGCAGCGCAGGGGAGAGGAGCTCTGGAAACACCATATATTTT
TRBV18	.	.	TRBJ2-5	CASSQGRIGTIQETQYF	TGTGCCAGCTCCCAAGGTAGAATTGGGACGATCCAAGAGACCCAGTACTTC